These 32 T cell receptor beta chains share one sample of origin, sequenced in a study. TCRdb re-analysed the RT-PCR reads in MiXCR, keeping a single row per CDR3 protein. The table records about 680,000 distinct CDR3 sequences, approximately 15% of them present only once. Material for sequencing was memory CD4+ T cells from blood. The receptor source for this set is a female donor in good health, serving as a healthy control.

The sample holds many counts of this clonotype. This chain links TRBV5-1 with TRBJ1-5; no reliable D call. Trimming left V 0 bases short and J 2 bases short, with 18 bases between. The CDR3 is 18 residues long. Germline V gene data show CDR1 as SGHRS and CDR2 as YFSETQ. Written as DNA, the CDR3 is TGCGCCAGCAGCTTGGATGGTTTGAGAAAGTTGGGCAATCAGCCCCAGCATTTT. Encoded protein: CASSLDGLRKLGNQPQHF.

This clonotype was detected only a few times. The J gene is TRBJ1-5, the V gene TRBV2, with a possible D match to TRBD1 (6 bases). CDR1 and CDR2 from the germline V gene are SNHLY and FYNNEI. This CDR3 has 14 residues. Trimming removed 8 bases at V and 4 bases at J, with 15 bases between. The CDR3 DNA follows: TGTGCCAGCGATAATACAGGGACAAATCAGCCCCAGCATTTT. As protein: CASDNTGTNQPQHF. The full variable domain, its missing parts supplied by reference TRBV2 and TRBJ1-5, is EPEVTQTPSHQVTQMGQEVILRCVPISNHLYFYWYRQILGQKVEFLVSFYNNEISEKSEIFDDQFSVERPDGSNFTLKIRSTKLEDSAMYFCASDNTGTNQPQHFGDGTRLSIL.

To note about this clonotype: Being one base from a much bigger clone, this may be a read error. The chain combines TRBV9 with TRBJ1-1; D not certain. The V end lost 0 bases, the J end lost 1 base, and 4 bases lay between the germline ends. This CDR3 has 13 amino acids. The germline CDR1 and CDR2 sequences are SGDLS and YYNGEE. CDR3 coding DNA: TGTGCCAGCAGCGTAGAGAGGAACACTGAAGCTTTCTTT. Its translation: CASSVERNTEAFF.

V and J are TRBV10-3 and TRBJ1-4; no firm D call. The ends were cut back, 0 bases at V and 13 bases at J, with 12 bases in the middle. Per the germline V gene, CDR1 is ENHRY and CDR2 is SYGVKD. This CDR3 has 13 residues. CDR3 sequence reads: CAISESTVEGLFF. The CDR3 DNA sequence: TGTGCCATCAGTGAGTCGACCGTAGAGGGACTGTTTTTT.

There are a few counts of this clonotype. V is TRBV7-2 and J is TRBJ2-7; D is uncertain. Trimming stripped 4 bases from V and 0 bases from J, with 7 bases between. The CDR3 covers 13 residues. Germline CDR1 is SGHTA and CDR2 is FQGNSA. The DNA of the CDR3 is TGTGCCAGCAGCTCGTCTTACTCCTACGAGCAGTACTTC. It codes for CASSSSYSYEQYF.

This clonotype appeared a few times. The chain is built from TRBV6-5 and TRBJ1-3, with D unclear. V was trimmed by 7 bases and J by 0 bases, leaving 13 bases between them. The length of the CDR3 is 15 residues. Germline CDR1 MNHEY, CDR2 SVGAGI. CDR3 in DNA: TGTGCCAGCACGCAACAGTCGTTCTCTGGAAACACCATATATTTT. It encodes CASTQQSFSGNTIYF.

This clonotype has a handful of counts. This rearrangement joins TRBV7-2 to TRBJ2-7, with D perhaps being TRBD1 or TRBD2 (5 bases each). Germline V gene sequence: CDR1 SGHTA, CDR2 FQGNSA. CDR3 length equals 14 residues. Between the trimmed V and J ends, which lost 5 bases and 0 bases, there was a span of 11 bases. In nucleotides, the CDR3 is TGTGCCAGCAGCGGGACCAAAAGCTCCTACGAGCAGTACTTC. It translates to CASSGTKSSYEQYF.

There are a few counts of this clonotype. The chain couples TRBV5-1 to TRBJ1-2; TRBD1 agrees at 8 bases. The germline gives CDR1 SGHRS, CDR2 YFSETQ. V trimming: 7 bases; J trimming: 2 bases; junction bases outside the gene matches: 7. The CDR3 covers 14 residues. This chain's CDR3 is CASGGDRTNYGYTF. The CDR3 bases are TGCGCCAGCGGGGGGGACAGGACGAACTATGGCTACACCTTC. The complete variable domain, with remaining parts taken from reference TRBV5-1 and TRBJ1-2, reads KAGVTQTPRYLIKTRGQQVTLSCSPISGHRSVSWYQQTPGQGLQFLFEYFSETQRNKGNFPGRFSGRQFSNSRSEMNVSTLELGDSALYLCASGGDRTNYGYTFGSGTRLTVV.

The rearrangement joins TRBV24-1 to TRBJ1-1; D unclear. The germline V gene encodes CDR1 KGHDR and CDR2 SFDVKD. This CDR3 has 13 amino acids. V dropped 7 bases and J dropped 1 base, with 9 bases sitting between them. The DNA of the CDR3 is TGTGCCACCAGAACCGAAGAGAACACTGAAGCTTTCTTT. Translating gives CATRTEENTEAFF.

The chain combines TRBV14 with TRBJ2-2, with no clear D. In germline, CDR1 is SGHDN, CDR2 FVKESK. This CDR3 has 16 amino acids. The V end was cut by 0 bases, the J end by 0 bases, with 8 bases between. This CDR3 reads CASSQDRLANTGELFF. CDR3 bases: TGTGCCAGCAGCCAAGACAGATTAGCGAACACCGGGGAGCTGTTTTTT.

This clonotype has a handful of counts. This chain uses TRBV9 with TRBJ1-1; D possibly corresponds to TRBD1 (6 bases). The CDR3 runs to 17 residues. Trimming took 4 bases from V and 0 from J, leaving 19 bases between them. The germline gives CDR1 SGDLS, CDR2 YYNGEE. CDR3 sequence: CASSRRGRGSVNTEAFF. CDR3 in DNA: TGTGCCAGCAGCCGTAGGGGCAGGGGTAGCGTGAACACTGAAGCTTTCTTT.

This clonotype showed up just a few times. This rearrangement joins TRBV20-1 to TRBJ1-4, with 7 bases that match TRBD1. CDR1 and CDR2 from the germline V gene are DFQATT and SNEGSKA (reference sequence). The CDR3 is 14 residues long. V gave up 0 bases and J gave up 6 bases; unmatched junction bases: 4. The CDR3 DNA is TGCAGTGCTAGAGATAGGGACAGAGATGAAAAACTGTTTTTT. Protein sequence: CSARDRDRDEKLFF.

This clonotype was observed a handful of times. This sequence joins TRBV19 and TRBJ2-3, with D perhaps being TRBD1 or TRBD2 (5 bases each). V was shortened by 9 bases and J by 6 bases, with 16 bases between the two germline ends. The CDR3 is made up of 13 amino acids. The germline V gene encodes CDR1 LNHDA and CDR2 SQIVND (reference sequence). The CDR3 protein is CASGTSVSDTQYF. For the CDR3, the DNA is TGTGCCAGCGGGACCTCGGTTAGCGATACGCAGTATTTT.

This clonotype was detected ten times or more. The chain links TRBV7-2 to TRBJ1-1, with D possibly being TRBD1 (5 bases). The CDR3 length is 15 residues. Trimming removed 1 base from V and 5 bases from J, with 14 bases in between. Germline V gives CDR1 SGHTA, CDR2 FQGNSA. The CDR3 loop is CASSLGGPQVTEAFF. CDR3 coding DNA: TGTGCCAGCAGCTTAGGGGGCCCCCAGGTTACTGAAGCTTTCTTT.

The chain uses TRBV5-1 and TRBJ2-7; 9 positions match TRBD1. J lost 3 bases, V lost 5 bases, and 6 bases had no gene match. CDR1 SGHRS and CDR2 YFSETQ come from the germline V gene. The length of the CDR3 is 14 residues. This CDR3 is CASRTTTGGYEQYF. The CDR3 DNA is TGCGCCAGCAGGACCACGACAGGGGGCTACGAGCAGTACTTC.

There are a few counts of this clonotype. The chain uses TRBV20-1 and TRBJ2-7; 8 positions agree with TRBD2. The CDR3 is 17 amino acids. Germline values: CDR1 DFQATT, CDR2 SNEGSKA (reference sequence). V gave up 0 bases and J gave up 4 bases; unmatched junction bases: 14. The CDR3 spells CSARDPRGASGSYEQYF. The DNA for the CDR3 is TGCAGTGCTAGAGACCCACGGGGTGCTAGCGGGTCTTACGAGCAGTACTTC.

This clonotype was counted only a few times. The chain joins TRBV7-2 to TRBJ2-6, with a weak D call TRBD2 (7 bases). Germline V gives CDR1 SGHTA, CDR2 FQGNSA. This CDR3 is built from 17 residues. V was clipped by 6 bases and J by 0 bases, with 15 bases between them. DNA of the CDR3: TGTGCCAGCAGAGGGGGGGCCGCGGTCTCTGGGGCCAACGTCCTGACTTTC. This gives the protein CASRGGAAVSGANVLTF. Filled out from reference TRBV7-2 and TRBJ2-6, the complete variable domain reads GAGVSQSPSNKVTEKGKDVELRCDPISGHTALYWYRQSLGQGLEFLIYFQGNSAPDKSGLPSDRFSAERTGGSVSTLTIQRTQQEDSAVYLCASRGGAAVSGANVLTFGAGSRLTVL.

This clonotype was observed a handful of times. The chain is built from TRBV4-2 and TRBJ1-5, with D possibly matching TRBD1 (5 bases). V was cut by 2 bases and J by 9 bases, with 11 bases left in between. This CDR3 has 13 residues. The germline gives CDR1 LGHNA, CDR2 YNFKEQ. The CDR3 spells CASSQQGDSPQHF. The DNA for the CDR3 is TGTGCCAGCAGCCAACAGGGCGACTCGCCCCAGCATTTT.

This chain joins TRBV11-2 and TRBJ1-2; D unclear. The CDR3 spans 13 residues. V lost 4 bases, J lost 4 bases, and 10 bases lay in between. Per germline, CDR1 SGHAT and CDR2 FQNNGV. CDR3 sequence: CASSSGSSYGYTF. The CDR3 DNA reads TGTGCCAGCAGCTCCGGGAGCAGCTATGGCTACACCTTC.

This clonotype was detected ten times or more. The V call is TRBV27, the J call TRBJ1-3; D ambiguous. The germline V gene has CDR1 MNHEY and CDR2 SMNVEV (reference sequence). The CDR3 consists of 15 residues. V lost 2 bases and J lost 0, with 8 bases in between. CDR3 protein: CASSLRRSSGNTIYF. CDR3 nucleotides: TGTGCCAGCAGTTTAAGGCGTTCCTCTGGAAACACCATATATTTT.

This clonotype was counted a few times. The V gene is TRBV7-9, the J gene TRBJ2-1; D may be TRBD1 or TRBD2 (5 bases each). Germline CDR1 and CDR2: SEHNR and FQNEAQ (reference sequence). Trimming left V 6 bases short and J 4 bases short, with 16 bases between. The CDR3 is 15 amino acids. CDR3 sequence reads: CASSSPGTRYNEQFF. For the CDR3, the DNA is TGTGCCAGCAGTTCACCCGGGACGAGGTACAATGAGCAGTTCTTC.

This clonotype was counted at least ten times. This chain joins TRBV7-2 and TRBJ2-1, with TRBD2 matching 11 bases. The V segment lost 3 bases and the J segment 10 bases; nucleotides outside the gene matches: 8. Germline-derived CDR1 and CDR2 are SGHTA and FQGNSA. The CDR3 extends over 15 amino acids. The CDR3 loop reads CASSFAGLAEGEQFF. CDR3 sequence (DNA): TGTGCCAGCAGCTTCGCGGGACTAGCGGAAGGCGAGCAGTTCTTC.

Only a few counts were recorded for this clonotype. This sequence joins TRBV5-1 and TRBJ2-1; tentatively, D is TRBD2 (6 bases). The V and J ends lost 1 base and 1 base respectively, with 12 bases between them. This CDR3 contains 16 residues. The germline CDR1 and CDR2 sequences are SGHRS and YFSETQ. The chain's CDR3 is CASSLWGEVSYNEQFF. CDR3 nucleotide sequence: TGCGCCAGCAGCTTGTGGGGGGAAGTTTCCTACAATGAGCAGTTCTTC.

This clonotype occurred many times. V is TRBV7-3 and J is TRBJ2-3; 12 bases match TRBD2. Unmatched junction bases numbered 7, after V lost 1 base and J lost 5 bases. The CDR3 extends over 17 amino acids. The germline V gene encodes CDR1 SGHTA and CDR2 FQGTGA. As DNA, the CDR3 is TGTGCCAGCAGCTTAAATCGCCCGGGACTAGCGGGAGATACGCAGTATTTT. Translating gives CASSLNRPGLAGDTQYF.

This clonotype was detected only a few times. V usage is TRBV11-2 and J usage is TRBJ2-5; D may be TRBD1 or TRBD2 (5 bases each). V was clipped by 7 bases and J by 5 bases, with 14 bases between them. Germline CDR1 and CDR2: SGHAT and FQNNGV. This CDR3 is built from 13 residues. The CDR3 reads CASTLRGEETQYF. The CDR3 DNA sequence: TGTGCCAGCACCTTGAGGGGCGAGGAGACCCAGTACTTC.

The chain has TRBV12-3 or TRBV12-4 and TRBJ1-1; D is unresolved. V lost 3 bases to trimming and J lost 6 bases, with 14 bases between them. The CDR3 extends over 14 amino acids. This CDR3 is CASSFLKGSAEAFF. The CDR3 DNA sequence: TGTGCCAGCAGTTTCTTAAAGGGTAGCGCTGAAGCTTTCTTT.

This clonotype appeared many times. The V call is TRBV29-1, the J call TRBJ2-5; D is possibly TRBD2 (5 bases). The V end was cut by 4 bases, the J end by 1 base, with 13 bases between. Per the germline V gene, CDR1 is SQVTM and CDR2 is ANQGSEA. The CDR3 runs to 14 residues. CDR3 loop: CSVVPSLGQETQYF. CDR3 DNA sequence: TGCAGCGTTGTACCTAGCTTGGGCCAAGAGACCCAGTACTTC. Variable domain in full (rest from reference TRBV29-1 and TRBJ2-5): SAVISQKPSRDICQRGTSLTIQCQVDSQVTMMFWYRQQPGQSLTLIATANQGSEATYESGFVIDKFPISRPNLTFSTLTVSNMSPEDSSIYLCSVVPSLGQETQYFGPGTRLLVL.

The genes are TRBV6-5 and TRBJ2-1; weak D call: TRBD1 (6 bases). The CDR3 length is 15 residues. V shed 6 bases and J shed 0 bases, with 12 bases lying between them. Per germline, CDR1 MNHEY and CDR2 SVGAGI. CDR3 protein: CASRNREVSYNEQFF. The DNA for the CDR3 is TGTGCCAGCAGAAACAGGGAAGTCTCCTACAATGAGCAGTTCTTC.

The chain joins TRBV11-2 to TRBJ2-7; 10 bases align to TRBD2. This CDR3 has 16 amino acids. With 5 bases clipped from V and 3 bases from J, the junction kept 10 bases outside the gene matches. Germline V gene lookup returns CDR1 SGHAT and CDR2 FQNNGV. The CDR3 sequence: CASSRRTSGDLYEQYF. The CDR3 DNA reads TGTGCCAGCAGCCGGCGGACTAGCGGAGATCTCTACGAGCAGTACTTC.

This chain uses TRBV2 with TRBJ1-5; no reliable D call. V was clipped by 8 bases and J by 0 bases, with 11 bases between them. Germline V gene lookup returns CDR1 SNHLY and CDR2 FYNNEI. There are 14 residues in the CDR3. The CDR3 loop is CASSPESSNQPQHF. The CDR3 nucleotides are TGTGCCAGCTCCCCGGAGAGTAGCAATCAGCCCCAGCATTTT. The complete variable domain, with remaining parts taken from reference TRBV2 and TRBJ1-5, reads EPEVTQTPSHQVTQMGQEVILRCVPISNHLYFYWYRQILGQKVEFLVSFYNNEISEKSEIFDDQFSVERPDGSNFTLKIRSTKLEDSAMYFCASSPESSNQPQHFGDGTRLSIL.

This clonotype was recorded a few times. V is TRBV20-1 and J is TRBJ1-6; 8 bases fit TRBD1. V was pared by 0 bases and J by 8 bases, with 9 bases of the junction left unmatched. In germline, CDR1 is DFQATT, CDR2 SNEGSKA (reference sequence). The CDR3 runs 16 residues. CDR3 protein: CSARDQRPTGDSPLHF. CDR3 bases: TGCAGTGCTAGAGATCAACGCCCGACAGGGGATTCACCCCTCCACTTT.

This clonotype came up a few times. The genes are TRBV20-1 and TRBJ2-7; 8 bases match TRBD1. CDR1 and CDR2 from the germline V gene are DFQATT and SNEGSKA (reference sequence). J gave up 2 bases and V 5 bases, and 8 bases lay outside the gene matches. This CDR3 is 14 amino acids long. This CDR3 is CSAPPGRGPYEQYF. The DNA of the CDR3 is TGCAGTGCTCCCCCGGGCAGGGGGCCCTACGAGCAGTACTTC.